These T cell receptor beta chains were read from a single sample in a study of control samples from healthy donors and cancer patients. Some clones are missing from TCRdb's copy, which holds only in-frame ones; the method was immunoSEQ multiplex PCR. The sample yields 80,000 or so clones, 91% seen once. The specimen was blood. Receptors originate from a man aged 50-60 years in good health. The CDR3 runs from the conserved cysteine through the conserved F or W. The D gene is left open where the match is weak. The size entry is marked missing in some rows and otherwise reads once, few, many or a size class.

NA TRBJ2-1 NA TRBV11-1 CASSPVQGFTEQFF TGTGCCAGCAGCCCAGTCCAGGGGTTCACTGAGCAGTTCTTC
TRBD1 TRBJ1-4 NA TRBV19 CASSGQGARGEKLFF TGTGCCAGTTCAGGACAGGGGGCGCGTGGGGAAAAACTGTTTTTT
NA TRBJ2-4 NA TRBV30 CAWRTVDIQYF TGTGCCTGGAGGACCGTGGACATTCAGTACTTC
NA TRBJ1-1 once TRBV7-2 CASTTDMNTEAFF TGTGCCAGCACAACAGACATGAACACTGAAGCTTTCTTT
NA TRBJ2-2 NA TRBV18 CASSLSTNTGELFF TGTGCCAGCTCACTTTCAACGAACACCGGGGAGCTGTTTTTT
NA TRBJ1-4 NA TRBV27 CASRARQAHNEKLFF TGTGCCAGCCGCGCCCGACAGGCCCATAATGAAAAACTGTTTTTT
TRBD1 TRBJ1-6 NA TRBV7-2 CASSPGTGGPTLHF TGTGCCAGCAGCCCCGGGACAGGGGGTCCCACCCTCCACTTT
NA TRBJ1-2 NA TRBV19 CASSALQGEGGYTF TGTGCCAGTAGTGCCCTACAGGGAGAGGGCGGCTACACCTTC
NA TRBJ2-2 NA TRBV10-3 CAIMQEGVNTGELFF TGTGCCATCATGCAGGAGGGGGTCAACACCGGGGAGCTGTTTTTT
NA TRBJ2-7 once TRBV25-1 CASTRGIAGARDEQYF TGTGCCAGCACTCGAGGAATAGCAGGGGCGCGGGACGAGCAGTACTTC
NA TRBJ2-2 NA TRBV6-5 CASSQGFTGELFF TGTGCCAGCAGCCAGGGATTCACCGGGGAGCTGTTTTTT
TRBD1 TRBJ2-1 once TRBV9 CASSGKRDRSYNEQFF TGTGCCAGCAGCGGAAAACGGGACAGGTCCTACAATGAGCAGTTCTTC
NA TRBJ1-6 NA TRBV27 CASSFETGGTNNSPLHF TGTGCCAGCAGTTTCGAGACTGGAGGAACGAATAATTCACCCCTCCACTTT
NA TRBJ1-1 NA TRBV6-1 CASSERGEAEAFF TGTGCCAGCAGTGAGAGGGGGGAGGCTGAAGCTTTCTTT
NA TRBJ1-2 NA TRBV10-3 CAISADSNSYGYTF TGTGCCATCAGTGCGGACAGTAATAGTTATGGCTACACCTTC
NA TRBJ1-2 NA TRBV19 CASSMYRVDYGYTF TGTGCCAGTAGTATGTACAGGGTAGACTATGGCTACACCTTC
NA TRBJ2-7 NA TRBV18 CASSLTDKYEQYF TGTGCCAGCTCACTGACTGATAAGTACGAGCAGTACTTC
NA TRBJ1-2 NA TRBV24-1 CATSDPVKGYTF TGTGCCACCAGTGATCCGGTCAAGGGCTACACCTTC
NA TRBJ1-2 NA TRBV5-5 CASSPGTAAGYTF TGTGCCAGCAGCCCAGGGACTGCTGCGGGCTACACCTTC
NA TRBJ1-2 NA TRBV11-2 CASSLASGADYGYTF TGTGCCAGCAGCTTAGCGTCGGGGGCTGACTATGGCTACACCTTC
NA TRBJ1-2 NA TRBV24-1 CATSPGEVYGYTF TGTGCCACCAGCCCGGGGGAAGTCTATGGCTACACCTTC
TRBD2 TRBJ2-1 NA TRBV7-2 CASSSTSGVLVQANEQFF TGTGCCAGCAGCTCGACTAGCGGGGTGCTGGTTCAGGCCAATGAGCAGTTCTTC
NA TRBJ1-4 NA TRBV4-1 CASSHLVIEKLFF TGCGCCAGCAGCCATTTAGTGATTGAAAAACTGTTTTTT
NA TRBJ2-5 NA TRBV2 CASSENQETQYF TGTGCCAGCAGTGAAAACCAAGAGACCCAGTACTTC
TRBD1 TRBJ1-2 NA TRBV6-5 CASSRTGQGAYGYTF TGTGCCAGCAGTAGGACAGGACAGGGGGCTTATGGCTACACCTTC
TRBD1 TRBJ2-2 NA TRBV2 CASSKRGTGTLEELFF TGTGCCAGCAGTAAGAGGGGGACAGGGACCCTAGAGGAGCTGTTTTTT
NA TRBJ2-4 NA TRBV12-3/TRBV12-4 CASSFGEKNIQYF TGTGCCAGCAGTTTCGGGGAGAAAAACATTCAGTACTTC
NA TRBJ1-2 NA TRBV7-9 CASSLVGGDYGCTF TGTGCCAGCAGCTTAGTTGGGGGCGACTATGGCTGCACCTTC
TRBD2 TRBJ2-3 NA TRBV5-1 CASSFTSGGGPTDTQYF TGCGCCAGCAGCTTTACGAGCGGCGGGGGGCCCACAGATACGCAGTATTTT
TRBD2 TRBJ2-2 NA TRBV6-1 CASSEALRLAGGPGELFF TGTGCCAGCAGTGAAGCGCTTCGGCTAGCGGGGGGCCCCGGGGAGCTGTTTTTT
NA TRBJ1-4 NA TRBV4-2 CASSHLRRGPETTNEKLFF TGTGCCAGCAGCCATCTACGACGAGGACCCGAGACAACTAATGAAAAACTGTTTTTT
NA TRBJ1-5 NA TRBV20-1 CSASFRQGNQPQHF TGCAGTGCTAGTTTTCGACAGGGCAATCAGCCCCAGCATTTT
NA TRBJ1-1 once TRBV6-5 CASTTSGEGNTEAFF TGTGCCAGCACCACTTCTGGGGAGGGGAACACTGAAGCTTTCTTT
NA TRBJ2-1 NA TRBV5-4 CASSPMGGRGNEQFF TGTGCCAGCAGTCCAATGGGGGGGAGGGGGAATGAGCAGTTCTTC
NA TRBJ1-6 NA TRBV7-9 CATGSSEASSSYNSPLHF TGTGCCACGGGATCCAGCGAGGCGAGTAGCTCCTATAATTCACCCCTCCACTTT
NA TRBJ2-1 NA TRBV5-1 CASSRGAGSGRNEQFF TGCGCCAGCAGCCGTGGGGCGGGTAGCGGAAGGAATGAGCAGTTCTTC
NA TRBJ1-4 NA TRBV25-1 CASSEDLELFF TGTGCCAGCAGTGAAGACTTGGAACTGTTTTTT
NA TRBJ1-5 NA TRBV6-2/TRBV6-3 CASSYGQLQPQHF TGTGCCAGCAGTTACGGACAGTTGCAGCCCCAGCATTTT
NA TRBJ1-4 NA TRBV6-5 CASTKGGAGEKLFF TGTGCCAGCACTAAGGGGGGGGCTGGGGAAAAACTGTTTTTT
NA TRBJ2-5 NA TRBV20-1 CSASKVGVTETQYF TGCAGTGCTAGTAAAGTAGGAGTAACGGAGACCCAGTACTTC
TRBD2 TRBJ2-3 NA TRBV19 CASSLPSGPIDTQYF TGTGCCAGTAGCCTTCCTAGCGGACCGATCGATACGCAGTATTTT
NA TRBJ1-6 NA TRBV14 CASSLGLRNSPLHF TGTGCCAGCAGCCTGGGACTGAGAAATTCACCCCTCCACTTT
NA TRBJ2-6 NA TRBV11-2 CASSFLTGANVLTF TGTGCCAGCAGCTTTTTGACTGGGGCCAACGTCCTGACTTTC
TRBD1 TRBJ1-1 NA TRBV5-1 CASSPFTVWTGGITEAFF TGCGCCAGCAGCCCGTTTACCGTTTGGACAGGGGGTATCACTGAAGCTTTCTTT
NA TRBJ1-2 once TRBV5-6 CASSPESGTAYGYTF TGTGCCAGCAGCCCTGAGTCAGGGACCGCGTATGGCTACACCTTC
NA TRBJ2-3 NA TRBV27 CASSWYAGYTDTQYF TGTGCCAGCAGTTGGTATGCGGGGTACACAGATACGCAGTATTTT
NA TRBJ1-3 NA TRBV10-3 CAISESPVSWDGNTIYF TGTGCCATCAGTGAGTCCCCTGTTAGCTGGGATGGAAACACCATATATTTT
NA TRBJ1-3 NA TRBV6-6 CASREASGNTIYF TGTGCCAGTCGGGAGGCCTCTGGAAACACCATATATTTT
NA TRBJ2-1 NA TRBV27 CASSYDRSSYNEQFF TGTGCCAGCAGTTACGACAGAAGCTCCTACAATGAGCAGTTCTTC
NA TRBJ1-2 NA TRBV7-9 CASSLVDSPKGYTF TGTGCCAGCAGCTTAGTCGACAGCCCAAAGGGCTACACCTTC
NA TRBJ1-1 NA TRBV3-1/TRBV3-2 CASSQNWMGTEAFF TGTGCCAGCAGCCAAAACTGGATGGGCACTGAAGCTTTCTTT
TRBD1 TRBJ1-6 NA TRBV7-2 CASSSGGNSPLHF TGTGCCAGCAGCTCAGGGGGTAATTCACCCCTCCACTTT
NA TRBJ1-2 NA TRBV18 CASSLGHLSYGYTF TGTGCCAGCTCACTGGGACACCTGAGCTATGGCTACACCTTC
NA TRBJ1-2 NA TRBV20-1 CSVQNYGYTF TGCAGCGTTCAGAACTATGGCTACACCTTC
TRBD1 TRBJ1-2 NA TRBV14 CASSQKTGGAYGYTF TGTGCCAGCAGCCAGAAAACAGGGGGCGCCTATGGCTACACCTTC